Below are 16 T cell receptor beta chains sequenced from a single sample in a study of response to subunit inactivated influenza vaccine. TCRdb re-called the RT-PCR reads with MiXCR, one entry per CDR3 protein. The sample gives about 780,000 distinct CDR3 sequences, approximately 17% of which show up once; about a tenth is in the top ten. Sequenced material: PBMCs from blood, taken 4 to 6 days after vaccination. The receptors shown here come from a man in his fifties who received an inactivated influenza vaccine.

V is TRBV7-9 and J is TRBJ1-2; D possibly corresponds to TRBD1 (6 bases). Germline CDR1 reads SEHNR; CDR2 reads FQNEAQ (reference sequence). Trimming shortened V by 1 base and J by 4 bases, and 16 bases separated the two germline ends. This CDR3 has 16 amino acids. CDR3 in amino acids: CASSLEGGASGYGYTF. As DNA, the CDR3 is TGTGCCAGCAGCTTAGAAGGGGGAGCCAGTGGCTATGGCTACACCTTC.

This clonotype turned up a few times. The chain carries TRBV12-3 or TRBV12-4 and TRBJ1-5; perhaps TRBD1 as D (5 bases). This CDR3 is built from 15 residues. V lost 6 bases, J lost 0 bases, and 12 bases lay in between. The chain's CDR3 is CASSTQESSNQPQHF. Written as DNA, the CDR3 is TGTGCCAGCAGCACACAGGAATCTAGCAATCAGCCCCAGCATTTT.

There are many counts of this clonotype. The V and J genes are TRBV5-1 and TRBJ2-1, with D possibly being TRBD1 (6 bases). Germline V gene sequence: CDR1 SGHRS, CDR2 YFSETQ. V was cut by 4 bases and J by 4 bases, with 9 bases left in between. This CDR3 region has 13 residues. The CDR3 DNA follows: TGCGCCAGCAGCGTACAGGGATACAATGAGCAGTTCTTC. Protein: CASSVQGYNEQFF.

The gene calls are TRBV28 and TRBJ2-2; the D is unclear. The CDR3 sequence is 12 residues long. Germline lookup yields CDR1 MDHEN and CDR2 SYDVKM. V was cut by 4 bases and J by 5 bases, with 5 bases left in between. The chain's CDR3 is CASSYQTGELFF. The CDR3 nucleotides are TGTGCCAGCAGTTACCAAACCGGGGAGCTGTTTTTT. Drawing the rest from reference TRBV28 and TRBJ2-2, the complete variable domain is DVKVTQSSRYLVKRTGEKVFLECVQDMDHENMFWYRQDPGLGLRLIYFSYDVKMKEKGDIPEGYSVSREKKERFSLILESASTNQTSMYLCASSYQTGELFFGEGSRLTVL.

The CDR3 sequence is CASSRQGAGEKLFF. The DNA for the CDR3 is TGTGCCAGCAGCAGACAGGGGGCTGGAGAAAAACTGTTTTTT. The rearrangement uses TRBV12-3 or TRBV12-4 and TRBJ1-4; 10 nucleotides align to TRBD1. The J segment lost 8 bases and the V segment lost 6 bases, leaving 6 bases of the junction unmatched. The CDR3 sequence is 14 residues long.

This sequence joins TRBV12-5 and TRBJ2-2, with 7 bases matching TRBD1. Trimming took 5 bases from V and 3 from J; bases not matched to a gene: 6. Germline V CDR1 and CDR2: LGHNT, FRNRAP. The CDR3 has 15 residues. CDR3 DNA sequence: TGTGCTAGTGGTCGCTCTACAGGGGACACCGGGGAGCTGTTTTTT. This codes for CASGRSTGDTGELFF.

This clonotype was seen repeatedly, ten times or more. The chain is built from TRBV5-1 and TRBJ2-3, with 7 bases identical to TRBD1. Germline CDR1 is SGHRS and CDR2 is YFSETQ. The CDR3 consists of 14 residues. The junction had 6 bases not matched to a gene; V was cut back by 4 bases and J by 4 bases. The CDR3 reads CASSLGQDPDTQYF. In nucleotides, the CDR3 is TGCGCCAGCAGCCTCGGACAGGACCCAGATACGCAGTATTTT.

The sample holds many counts of this clonotype. V usage is TRBV12-3 or TRBV12-4 and J usage is TRBJ1-1; 9 nucleotides match TRBD1. The CDR3 contains 15 residues. The junction had 13 bases not matched to a gene; V was cut back by 7 bases and J by 7 bases. The CDR3 protein is CASTAGGTGYGEAFF. In nucleotides, the CDR3 is TGTGCCAGCACCGCCGGGGGGACAGGGTATGGTGAAGCTTTCTTT.

This CDR3 reads CASSLNSEAQGQYF. CDR3 DNA sequence: TGCGCCAGCAGCTTGAATTCGGAGGCCCAAGGCCAGTACTTC. This chain uses TRBV5-1 with TRBJ2-5; D perhaps matches TRBD2 (5 bases). Germline V CDR1 and CDR2: SGHRS, YFSETQ. V was trimmed by 1 base and J by 10 bases, leaving 17 bases between them. This CDR3 has 14 residues.

This clonotype has just a few counts. The chain links TRBV7-9 to TRBJ2-1; tentative D call: TRBD1 (6 bases). The CDR3 is 14 residues long. V was trimmed by 4 bases and J by 10 bases, leaving 17 bases between them. Per germline, CDR1 SEHNR and CDR2 FQNEAQ (reference sequence). CDR3 in DNA: TGTGCCAGCAGCTACACAGGAACAGGGATCGAGCAGTTCTTC. This gives the protein CASSYTGTGIEQFF.

The chain joins TRBV20-1 to TRBJ2-1; a possible D gene is TRBD1 (7 bases). The germline gives CDR1 DFQATT, CDR2 SNEGSKA (reference sequence). V was pared by 6 bases and J by 3 bases, with 15 bases between. The CDR3 covers 14 residues. The CDR3 DNA is TGCAGTGCACCAGGGGGAGGTGGCTACAATGAGCAGTTCTTC. The encoded protein is CSAPGGGGYNEQFF.

This clonotype was observed a few times. V usage is TRBV7-2 and J usage is TRBJ1-4; 8 nucleotides line up with TRBD1. This CDR3 is built from 14 residues. The junction had 9 bases not matched to a gene; V was cut back by 4 bases and J by 11 bases. The germline V gene encodes CDR1 SGHTA and CDR2 FQGNSA. The CDR3 loop is CASSSIRAGGKLFF. Written as DNA, the CDR3 is TGTGCCAGCAGCTCCATCCGGGCAGGGGGCAAACTGTTTTTT.

This sequence joins TRBV7-2 and TRBJ2-7; the match to TRBD2 covers 10 bases. Per the germline V gene, CDR1 is SGHTA and CDR2 is FQGNSA. V lost 4 bases to trimming and J lost 9 bases; unmatched junction nucleotides: 15. There are 16 residues in the CDR3. The CDR3 spells CASSSPRTSGFTRQYF. The CDR3 DNA is TGTGCCAGCAGCTCCCCTAGGACTAGCGGATTTACCCGGCAGTACTTC.

In its sample, this clonotype was seen many times. V is TRBV12-3 or TRBV12-4 and J is TRBJ1-4; D is unresolved. CDR3 size: 13 residues. V was shortened by 3 bases and J by 10 bases, with 12 bases between the two germline ends. This CDR3 is CASSFGSGGKLFF. CDR3 in DNA: TGTGCCAGCAGTTTTGGGTCCGGAGGAAAACTGTTTTTT.

In regard to this clonotype: The junction and the germline gene differ at one end; a read error may be behind it. The chain recombines TRBV12-3 or TRBV12-4 with TRBJ1-1; D may be TRBD1 (5 bases). CDR3 size: 12 residues. The CDR3 nucleotides are TGTGCCAGCAGTTTGGGGGTCTGGGGGTGGATCTTT. Its protein is CASSLGVWGWIF.

The V and J genes are TRBV27 and TRBJ1-5, with 9 bases aligning to TRBD1. V shed 5 bases, J shed 2 bases, and the junction held 4 bases outside the gene matches. Germline CDR1 MNHEY, CDR2 SMNVEV (reference sequence). The CDR3 contains 15 residues. The CDR3 region has the DNA TGTGCCAGCAGTAAAACAGGGGGCCGCAATCAGCCCCAGCATTTT. Translation: CASSKTGGRNQPQHF.